Each of the 28 T cell receptor beta chains below was sequenced from the same sample in a study of OX40 agonist ivuxolimab in advanced cancers. Clones were sequenced by immunoSEQ multiplex PCR, and TCRdb holds only the in-frame ones, with some missing. The data contain more than 100,000 clones, just over 90% of them singletons. The input for sequencing was CD4+ or CD8+ T cells sorted from blood, taken in a trial of the OX40 agonist ivuxolimab. Receptor source: an adult with an advanced solid tumor such as melanoma, head and neck, liver or kidney cancer.

The gene calls are TRBV11-2 and TRBJ1-2, with unresolved D. Germline assignment: CDR1 SGHAT and CDR2 FQNNGV. The V gene lost 2 bases and the J gene lost 4 bases, with 14 bases spanning the gap. The CDR3 runs to 15 residues. The CDR3 bases are TGTGCCAGCAGCTTAAAAGGGCGCCGGACCTATGGCTACACCTTC. It specifies CASSLKGRRTYGYTF.

The chain has TRBV7-3 and TRBJ2-2; D possibly uses TRBD1 or TRBD2 (6 bases each). Germline-derived CDR1 and CDR2 are SGHTA and FQGTGA. V lost 2 bases and J lost 5, with 15 bases in between. There are 16 residues in the CDR3. The CDR3 nucleotides are TGTGCCAGCAGCTTAGTAGCGGCCCAGGGGACCGGGGAGCTGTTTTTT. Amino acid sequence: CASSLVAAQGTGELFF.

This clone occurred once. The CDR3 DNA is TGTGCCAGCACCATGCGGGGTGAGGACGGTGGCTACACCTTC. Protein sequence: CASTMRGEDGGYTF. V and J are TRBV7-2 and TRBJ1-2; D gene unclear. This CDR3 comprises 14 residues. Germline assignment: CDR1 SGHTA and CDR2 FQGNSA. Trimming removed 7 bases from V and 7 bases from J, with 19 bases in between.

V usage is TRBV7-2 and J usage is TRBJ2-5, with 11 nucleotides matching TRBD2. This CDR3 has 16 amino acids. The V gene's germline CDR1 is SGHTA and CDR2 FQGNSA. Trimming cost V 5 bases and J 2 bases; bases outside gene matches: 7. CDR3 residues: CASSKWASGGQETQYF. CDR3 sequence (DNA): TGTGCCAGCAGCAAGTGGGCTAGCGGGGGGCAAGAGACCCAGTACTTC.

V and J are TRBV7-6 and TRBJ2-7; tentative D call: TRBD1 (6 bases). The CDR3 is made up of 14 amino acids. V shed 5 bases and J shed 1 base, with 12 bases lying between them. CDR1 and CDR2 (germline): SGHVS, FNYEAQ. The CDR3 spells CASSPGHQSYEQYF. The CDR3 DNA is TGTGCCAGCAGCCCGGGACACCAATCCTACGAGCAGTACTTC.

The V and J genes are TRBV6-5 and TRBJ1-2; D is undetermined. V was trimmed by 0 bases and J by 9 bases, leaving 17 bases between them. CDR1 is MNHEY, CDR2 SVGAGI, per germline. The CDR3 runs to 15 residues. The DNA for the CDR3 is TGTGCCAGCAGTTACTCGAAACCGCCCGGAGTGCGCTACACCTTC. This translates into CASSYSKPPGVRYTF.

The V and J genes are TRBV7-9 and TRBJ2-1; possibly TRBD2 for D (6 bases). V lost 5 bases and J lost 7, with 15 bases in between. Germline V gene lookup returns CDR1 SEHNR and CDR2 FQNEAQ (reference sequence). The CDR3 is 14 residues long. The CDR3 nucleotides read TGTGCCAGCAGCCCCCCGGGACTTGGAAATGAGCAGTTCTTC. Amino acids: CASSPPGLGNEQFF.

CDR3 in amino acids: CASSRYSGPSTDTQYF. CDR3 nucleotides: TGTGCCAGCAGCAGATATAGCGGGCCAAGCACAGATACGCAGTATTTT. This sequence joins TRBV5-8 and TRBJ2-3; 7 nucleotides line up with TRBD2. The CDR3 has 16 amino acids. Germline V gene lookup returns CDR1 SGHTS and CDR2 YDEGEE. V lost 4 bases to trimming and J lost 0 bases; unmatched junction nucleotides: 8. The full variable domain, completed using reference TRBV5-8 and TRBJ2-3, is EAGVTQSPTHLIKTRGQQATLRCSPISGHTSVYWYQQALGLGLQFLLWYDEGEERNRGNFPPRFSGRQFPNYSSELNVNALELEDSALYLCASSRYSGPSTDTQYFGPGTRLTVL.

V and J are TRBV27 and TRBJ2-7; D might be TRBD2 (5 bases). CDR1 is MNHEY and CDR2 is SMNVEV in the germline V gene (reference sequence). The CDR3 loop spans 14 amino acids. Trimming shortened V by 8 bases and J by 6 bases, and 20 bases separated the two germline ends. The CDR3 DNA reads as TGTGCCAGCCGCCTTGGGGAGCGTTTGGGCGAGCAGTACTTC. Its translation is CASRLGERLGEQYF.

This chain uses TRBV4-1 with TRBJ1-1; TRBD1 might be the D (6 bases). The CDR3 covers 17 residues. CDR1 and CDR2 from the germline V gene are MGHRA and YSYEKL. V lost 6 bases to trimming and J lost 0 bases, with 20 bases between them. Written as DNA, the CDR3 is TGCGCCAGCAGTCACGCGGTAGGGGGTCGAATGAACACTGAAGCTTTCTTT. Its protein is CASSHAVGGRMNTEAFF.

The chain uses TRBV30 and TRBJ1-1; D not certain. Germline values: CDR1 GTSNPN, CDR2 SVGIG (reference sequence). Trimming took 5 bases from V and 10 from J, leaving 14 bases between them. The CDR3 has 11 amino acids. CDR3 residues: CAWGIGPAAFF. The CDR3 DNA is TGTGCCTGGGGCATTGGGCCGGCAGCTTTCTTT.

The chain is built from TRBV5-1 and TRBJ2-7; D not resolved. The CDR3 has 13 amino acids. Trimming pared 4 bases from V and 2 bases from J, leaving 10 bases between. Germline V gene sequence: CDR1 SGHRS, CDR2 YFSETQ. CDR3: CASSHPDTYEQYF. The CDR3 DNA reads TGCGCCAGCAGCCACCCCGACACCTACGAGCAGTACTTC. Combining the CDR3 with reference TRBV5-1 and TRBJ2-7 gives the whole variable domain KAGVTQTPRYLIKTRGQQVTLSCSPISGHRSVSWYQQTPGQGLQFLFEYFSETQRNKGNFPGRFSGRQFSNSRSEMNVSTLELGDSALYLCASSHPDTYEQYFGPGTRLTVT.

CDR3 in amino acids: CASIKEGYSATNEKLFF. The CDR3 DNA follows: TGTGCCAGTATCAAAGAGGGATACAGTGCAACTAATGAAAAACTGTTTTTT. The chain has TRBV7-2 and TRBJ1-4, with D uncertain. Germline CDR1 reads SGHTA; CDR2 reads FQGNSA. The V end was cut by 9 bases, the J end by 0 bases, with 20 bases between. The CDR3 loop spans 17 amino acids.

This clone was observed a single time. The chain carries TRBV19 and TRBJ1-5; D may be TRBD1 (6 bases). Germline V gives CDR1 LNHDA, CDR2 SQIVND (reference sequence). V gave up 4 bases and J gave up 5 bases, with 15 bases separating them. CDR3 length equals 15 residues. The CDR3 region is CASSTLGGIDQPQHF. CDR3 nucleotides: TGTGCCAGTAGTACCTTAGGGGGAATCGATCAGCCCCAGCATTTT. The whole variable domain, remainder taken from reference TRBV19 and TRBJ1-5, is DGGITQSPKYLFRKEGQNVTLSCEQNLNHDAMYWYRQDPGQGLRLIYYSQIVNDFQKGDIAEGYSVSREKKESFPLTVTSAQKNPTAFYLCASSTLGGIDQPQHFGDGTRLSIL.

With respect to this clone: Its ends do not fully match the called genes, so a read error is possible. V is TRBV10-3 and J is TRBJ1-2, with 9 positions matching TRBD1. The CDR3 runs to 15 residues. From germline, CDR1 is ENHRY and CDR2 SYGVKD. CDR3 sequence reads: CASSYSGQGLYGYTF. CDR3 in DNA: TGTGCCAGCAGTTACTCGGGACAGGGACTCTATGGCTACACCTTC.

The V call is TRBV7-3, the J call TRBJ2-1, with 10 bases matching TRBD2. J lost 9 bases, V lost 5 bases, and 13 bases had no gene match. Germline V gives CDR1 SGHTA, CDR2 FQGTGA. The CDR3 is 16 residues long. The CDR3 region has the DNA TGTGCCAGCAGCCCCACTGCTAGCGGGAGTTCTAGTGAGCAGTTCTTC. It encodes CASSPTASGSSSEQFF.

This rearrangement joins TRBV7-2 to TRBJ1-4; D is unclear. V dropped 1 base and J dropped 8 bases, with 14 bases sitting between them. Germline-derived CDR1 and CDR2 are SGHTA and FQGNSA. The CDR3 extends over 15 amino acids. This CDR3 is CASSLVKGSREKLFF. For the CDR3, the DNA is TGTGCCAGCAGCTTAGTCAAGGGTAGCCGGGAAAAACTGTTTTTT.

The chain carries TRBV5-1 and TRBJ2-5; 13 positions agree with TRBD2. Trimming at V came to 4 bases and at J to 14 bases, leaving 11 bases not matched to a gene. CDR3 length equals 14 residues. Germline CDR1 and CDR2: SGHRS and YFSETQ. CDR3 sequence: CASSRTSGGPTPYF. The CDR3, as DNA: TGCGCCAGCAGCCGGACTAGCGGGGGACCGACACCTTACTTC.

V is TRBV7-9 and J is TRBJ1-5; 7 bases match TRBD1. Germline CDR1 SEHNR, CDR2 FQNEAQ (reference sequence). The CDR3 runs to 15 residues. The junction had 5 bases not matched to a gene; V was cut back by 5 bases and J by 1 base. The DNA of the CDR3 is TGTGCCAGCAGCCCCCTCAGGGGGAGCAATCAGCCCCAGCATTTT. Its protein product is CASSPLRGSNQPQHF.

V and J are TRBV18 and TRBJ1-2; D is ambiguous. Trimming removed 6 bases from V and 3 bases from J, with 17 bases in between. The CDR3 length is 15 residues. Germline-derived CDR1 and CDR2 are KGHSH and LQKENI. CDR3 loop: CASSWTLQDDYGYTF. The DNA for the CDR3 is TGTGCCAGCTCCTGGACCCTCCAGGACGACTATGGCTACACCTTC.

Of note for this clone: Other nucleotide sequences from this sample produce the same CDR3. V gene TRBV19 combines with J gene TRBJ2-2; D tentatively fits TRBD1 or TRBD2 (5 bases each). Looked up from germline, CDR1 is LNHDA and CDR2 is SQIVND (reference sequence). Trimming took off 3 bases at V and 0 bases at J, with 8 bases between the two ends. This CDR3 has 15 residues. CDR3 nucleotides: TGTGCCAGTAGTATCCAGGGAGCGAACACCGGGGAGCTGTTTTTT. It encodes CASSIQGANTGELFF.

The chain links TRBV7-6 to TRBJ1-1, with 10 positions matching TRBD1. There are 16 residues in the CDR3. The germline V gene has CDR1 SGHVS and CDR2 FNYEAQ. Germline trimming cut 5 bases from V and 1 base from J; bases unmatched to any gene: 7. This CDR3 is CASSPGQGESNTEAFF. The DNA for the CDR3 is TGTGCCAGCAGCCCCGGACAGGGGGAGTCGAACACTGAAGCTTTCTTT. Based on the CDR3 plus reference TRBV7-6 and TRBJ1-1, the full variable domain is GAGVSQSPRYKVTKRGQDVALRCDPISGHVSLYWYRQALGQGPEFLTYFNYEAQQDKSGLPNDRFSAERPEGSISTLTIQRTEQRDSAMYRCASSPGQGESNTEAFFGQGTRLTVV.

This clone was detected only once. The chain couples TRBV10-1 to TRBJ2-3; 8 bases map to TRBD2. The CDR3 has 15 amino acids. V was clipped by 6 bases and J by 2 bases; unmatched bases: 7. Germline CDR1 reads WNHNN; CDR2 reads SYGVQD (reference sequence). The CDR3: CASSITGGPTDTQYF. In DNA form, the CDR3 reads TGCGCCAGCAGCATCACGGGGGGGCCCACAGATACGCAGTATTTT.

Only one count was recorded for this clone. The chain uses TRBV20-1 and TRBJ1-1; 7 bases map to TRBD1. V shed 4 bases, J shed 10 bases, and the junction held 6 bases outside the gene matches. The CDR3 runs 11 residues. The germline CDR1 and CDR2 sequences are DFQATT and SNEGSKA (reference sequence). CDR3 amino acids: CSATFSGGAFF. The CDR3 region has the DNA TGCAGTGCTACCTTTTCAGGGGGAGCTTTCTTT.

This rearrangement joins TRBV2 to TRBJ1-5, with 7 bases fitting TRBD1. Germline assignment: CDR1 SNHLY and CDR2 FYNNEI. CDR3 length equals 15 residues. With V trimmed by 6 bases and J by 6 bases, 11 bases remained unmatched. Here the CDR3 DNA reads TGTGCCAGCAGCGGAAGGGGACAGTCGGGTCAGCCCCAGCATTTT. This codes for CASSGRGQSGQPQHF.

This clone has just one count. This chain uses TRBV7-2 with TRBJ1-2; weak D call: TRBD1 (5 bases). Trimming pared 5 bases from V and 8 bases from J, leaving 18 bases between. This CDR3 region has 14 residues. CDR1 and CDR2 (germline): SGHTA, FQGNSA. The CDR3 sequence: CASSPTKAGGGYTF. The CDR3 coding sequence is TGTGCCAGCAGCCCGACTAAGGCGGGGGGAGGCTACACCTTC.

This chain links TRBV29-1 with TRBJ2-3, with D possibly being TRBD1 (6 bases). V lost 2 bases to trimming and J lost 4 bases, with 13 bases between them. Germline CDR1 is SQVTM and CDR2 is ANQGSEA. CDR3 length equals 14 residues. As DNA, the CDR3 is TGCAGCGTTGAAAGGGGGTGGGACGCAGATACGCAGTATTTT. As protein: CSVERGWDADTQYF.

The chain links TRBV9 to TRBJ1-4; TRBD1 matches 7 bases. The CDR3 consists of 15 residues. Unmatched junction bases numbered 5, after V lost 3 bases and J lost 3 bases. Germline loops: CDR1 SGDLS, CDR2 YYNGEE. The CDR3 bases are TGTGCCAGCAGCGCCCAGACAGGGCCTAATGAAAAACTGTTTTTT. Protein product: CASSAQTGPNEKLFF.